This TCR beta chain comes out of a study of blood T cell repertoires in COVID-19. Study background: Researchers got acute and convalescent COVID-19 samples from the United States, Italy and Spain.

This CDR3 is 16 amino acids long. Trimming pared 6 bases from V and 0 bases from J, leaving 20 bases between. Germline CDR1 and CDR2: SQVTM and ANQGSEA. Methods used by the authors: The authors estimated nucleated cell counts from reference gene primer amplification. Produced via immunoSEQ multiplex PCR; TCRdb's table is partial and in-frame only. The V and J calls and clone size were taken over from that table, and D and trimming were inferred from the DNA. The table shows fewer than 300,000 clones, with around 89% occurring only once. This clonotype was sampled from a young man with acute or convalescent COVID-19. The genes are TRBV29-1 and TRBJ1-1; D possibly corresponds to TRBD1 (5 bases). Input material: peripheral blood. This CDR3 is CSVGPGYGFMNTEAFF. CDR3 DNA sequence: TGCAGCGTGGGGCCTGGGTACGGATTTATGAACACTGAAGCTTTCTTT.